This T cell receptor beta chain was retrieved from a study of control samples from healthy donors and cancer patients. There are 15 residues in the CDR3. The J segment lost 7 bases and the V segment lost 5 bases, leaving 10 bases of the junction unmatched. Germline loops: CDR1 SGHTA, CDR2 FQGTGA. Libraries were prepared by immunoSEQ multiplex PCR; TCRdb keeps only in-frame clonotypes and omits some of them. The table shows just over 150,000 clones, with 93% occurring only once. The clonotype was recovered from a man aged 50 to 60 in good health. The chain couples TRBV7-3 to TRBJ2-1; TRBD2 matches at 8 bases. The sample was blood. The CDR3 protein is CASSPEAGVKNEQFF. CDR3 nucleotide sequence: TGTGCCAGCAGCCCTGAAGCGGGAGTAAAGAATGAGCAGTTCTTC.